This T cell receptor (beta chain) was captured by sequencing in a study of blood T cell repertoires in COVID-19. For the study at large: Samples came from the United States, Italy and Spain, spanning acute and convalescent COVID-19. Nucleic acid was either cDNA or gDNA, and it came from T cells, B-cell-depleted T cells, or PBMCs.

Seattle enrolled patients during active infection and tracked them longitudinally. Germline V gives CDR1 LNHDA, CDR2 SQIVND (reference sequence). The CDR3 consists of 18 residues. J was trimmed by 2 bases and V by 4 bases; bases with no gene match: 14. Source study methods: By means of reference gene primer amplification, nucleated cell counts were estimated. Clones were read by immunoSEQ multiplex PCR, and TCRdb kept only the in-frame ones, dropping some. For V, J and clone size, that table is used; D and trimming come from the DNA. The sample carries 250,000 to 300,000 clones, over 75% recorded once.

Sequenced sample: peripheral blood. The J gene is TRBJ1-5, the V gene TRBV19; TRBD1 matches at 7 bases. This TCR derives from a woman in her sixties or seventies with COVID-19, enrolled during active disease. CDR3 sequence reads: CASSTPPGTAYGNQPQHF. The CDR3 DNA is TGTGCCAGTAGTACTCCCCCCGGGACAGCATATGGCAATCAGCCCCAGCATTTT.